The entry below gives a single TCR beta chain sequence along with its context. How the authors handled the data: Estimates of nucleated cell counts were drawn from the amplification of reference gene primers. TCRdb's table, derived via immunoSEQ multiplex PCR, lists solely in-frame clones and lacks some. V and J calls and clone size are copied from that table; D and trimming were computed from the DNA. Here the sample spans around 300,000 clones, approximately 89% being singletons. These data originate in a study of blood T cell repertoires in COVID-19. Cohorts were based on clinical histories the participants reported. Trimming shortened V by 5 bases and J by 5 bases, and 17 bases separated the two germline ends. Germline V gene lookup returns CDR1 KGHDR and CDR2 SFDVKD. The CDR3 covers 16 residues.

This sequence originates from a man younger than 40 who had recovered from COVID-19. The sample was PBMCs or T cells enriched from blood (not recorded which). The chain carries TRBV24-1 and TRBJ2-2; D is perhaps TRBD1 (6 bases). CDR3 coding DNA: TGTGCCACCAGTGCCCTACAGGGTTTTGAGACCGGGGAGCTGTTTTTT. This sequence encodes CATSALQGFETGELFF.